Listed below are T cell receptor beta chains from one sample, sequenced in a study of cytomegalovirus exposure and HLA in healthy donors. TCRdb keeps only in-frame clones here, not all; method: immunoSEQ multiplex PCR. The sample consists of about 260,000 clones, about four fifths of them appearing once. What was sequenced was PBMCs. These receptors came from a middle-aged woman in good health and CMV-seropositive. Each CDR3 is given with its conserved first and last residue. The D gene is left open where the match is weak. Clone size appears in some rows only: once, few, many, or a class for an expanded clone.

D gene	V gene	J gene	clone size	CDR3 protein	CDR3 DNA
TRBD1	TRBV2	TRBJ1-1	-	CASRPTGPNTEAFF	TGTGCCAGCAGGCCGACAGGGCCGAACACTGAAGCTTTCTTT
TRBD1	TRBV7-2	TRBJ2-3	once	CASSLITGTGTDTQYF	TGTGCCAGCAGCTTAATAACCGGGACAGGGACAGATACGCAGTATTTT
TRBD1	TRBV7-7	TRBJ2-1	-	CASSPGTGVTNEQFF	TGTGCTAGCAGCCCCGGGACAGGGGTCACGAATGAGCAGTTCTTC
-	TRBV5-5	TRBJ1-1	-	CASSLVAGRTEAFF	TGTGCCAGCAGCTTGGTAGCGGGGCGGACTGAAGCTTTCTTT
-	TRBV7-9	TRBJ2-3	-	CASSLAYQDTDTQYF	TGTGCCAGCAGCTTAGCCTACCAAGACACAGATACGCAGTATTTT
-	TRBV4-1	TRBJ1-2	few	CASSQEEGLWDWNYGYTF	TGCGCCAGCAGCCAAGAAGAGGGACTGTGGGACTGGAACTATGGCTACACCTTC
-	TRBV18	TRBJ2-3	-	CASSPRETDTQYF	TGTGCCAGCTCACCAAGGGAGACAGATACGCAGTATTTT
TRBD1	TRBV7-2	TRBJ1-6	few	CASSLTGAGNSPLHF	TGTGCCAGCAGCTTGACAGGGGCTGGCAATTCACCCCTCCACTTT
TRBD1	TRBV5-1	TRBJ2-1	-	CASRETGGYNEQFF	TGCGCCAGCAGAGAGACAGGGGGCTACAATGAGCAGTTCTTC
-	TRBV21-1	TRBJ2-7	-	CASSKVPGTGFQAYEQYF	TGTGCCAGCAGCAAAGTGCCCGGGACAGGGTTCCAAGCGTACGAGCAGTACTTC
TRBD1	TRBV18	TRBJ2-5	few	CASSPRTGPQETQYF	TGTGCCAGCTCACCTCGGACAGGCCCCCAAGAGACCCAGTACTTC
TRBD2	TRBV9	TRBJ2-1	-	CASSVEGLSGIGLGYNEQFF	TGTGCCAGCAGCGTAGAGGGTTTAAGCGGGATTGGTTTGGGCTACAATGAGCAGTTCTTC
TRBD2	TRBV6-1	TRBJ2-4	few	CASSGGEGWAKNSQYF	TGTGCCAGCAGTGGTGGGGAGGGTTGGGCCAAAAACAGTCAGTACTTC
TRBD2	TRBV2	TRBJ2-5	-	CASSSGRAAETQYF	TGTGCCAGCAGTAGCGGGAGGGCCGCAGAGACCCAGTACTTC
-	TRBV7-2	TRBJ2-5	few	CASSATGGSEYF	TGTGCCAGCAGCGCAACCGGAGGGTCGGAGTACTTC
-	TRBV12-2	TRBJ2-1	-	CASRLGGSSERLNNEQFF	TGTGCAAGTCGCTTAGGCGGGTCTAGCGAAAGATTAAACAATGAGCAGTTCTTC
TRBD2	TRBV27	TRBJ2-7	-	CASGNKRTSGSHEQYF	TGTGCCAGCGGTAATAAACGGACTAGCGGGAGCCACGAGCAGTACTTC
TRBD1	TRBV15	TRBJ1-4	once	CATSRDQGAQEKLFF	TGTGCCACCAGCAGAGATCAGGGGGCTCAAGAAAAACTGTTTTTT
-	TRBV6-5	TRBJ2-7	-	CASRRTGSAFYEQYF	TGTGCCAGCAGGAGGACGGGGAGTGCTTTCTACGAGCAGTACTTC
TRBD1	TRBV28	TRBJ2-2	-	CASGGQGNTGELFF	TGTGCCAGCGGGGGACAGGGGAACACCGGGGAGCTGTTTTTT
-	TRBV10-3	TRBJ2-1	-	CAISPKRTDSYNEQFF	TGTGCCATCAGCCCTAAGCGGACTGACTCCTACAATGAGCAGTTCTTC
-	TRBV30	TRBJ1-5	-	CAWSLGKSNQPQHF	TGTGCCTGGAGTTTGGGCAAAAGCAATCAGCCCCAGCATTTT
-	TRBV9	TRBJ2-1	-	CASSVGGAGAYNEQFF	TGTGCCAGCAGCGTAGGAGGAGCGGGCGCCTACAATGAGCAGTTCTTC
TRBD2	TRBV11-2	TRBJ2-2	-	CASSWGGTNTGELFF	TGTGCCAGCAGCTGGGGGGGGACGAACACCGGGGAGCTGTTTTTT
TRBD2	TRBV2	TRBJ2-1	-	CASRKTSGPYNEQFF	TGTGCCAGCAGGAAGACTAGCGGGCCCTACAATGAGCAGTTCTTC
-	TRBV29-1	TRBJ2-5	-	CSVNTETQYF	TGCAGCGTTAACACAGAGACCCAGTACTTC
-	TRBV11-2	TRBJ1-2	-	CASSSGAFYGYTF	TGTGCCAGCAGCTCAGGCGCATTCTATGGCTACACCTTC
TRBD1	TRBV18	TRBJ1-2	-	CASSPTSVVEGALYGYTF	TGTGCCAGCTCACCTACCTCCGTGGTTGAGGGGGCACTCTATGGCTACACCTTC
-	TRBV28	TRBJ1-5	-	CASSREGSNQPQHF	TGTGCCAGCAGTCGAGAGGGCAGCAATCAGCCCCAGCATTTT
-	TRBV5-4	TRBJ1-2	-	CASRSWGANYGYTF	TGTGCCAGCAGGTCCTGGGGGGCTAACTATGGCTACACCTTC
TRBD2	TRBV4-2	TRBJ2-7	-	CASSPSSGPYEQYF	TGTGCCAGCAGCCCTTCTAGCGGACCCTACGAGCAGTACTTC
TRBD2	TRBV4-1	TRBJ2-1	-	CASSSGLAGDNEQFF	TGCGCCAGCAGTTCGGGACTAGCGGGGGACAATGAGCAGTTCTTC
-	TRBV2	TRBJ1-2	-	CASTNRLGHYGYTF	TGTGCCAGCACCAACCGATTGGGGCACTATGGCTACACCTTC
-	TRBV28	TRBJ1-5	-	CASSLGGAQPQHF	TGTGCCAGCAGTTTGGGCGGGGCCCAGCCCCAGCATTTT
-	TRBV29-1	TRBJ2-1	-	CSVEGEGWTYNEQFF	TGCAGCGTTGAAGGTGAGGGTTGGACCTACAATGAGCAGTTCTTC
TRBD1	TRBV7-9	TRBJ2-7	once	CASRLPPGQGGNEQYF	TGTGCCAGCAGGTTGCCTCCGGGACAGGGGGGCAACGAGCAGTACTTC
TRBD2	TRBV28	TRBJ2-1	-	CASSSAGGPTYNEQFF	TGTGCCAGCAGTTCAGCGGGAGGACCCACCTACAATGAGCAGTTCTTC
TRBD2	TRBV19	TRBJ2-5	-	CASSTLAEETQYF	TGTGCCAGTAGTACACTAGCGGAAGAGACCCAGTACTTC
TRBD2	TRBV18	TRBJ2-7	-	CASSPAGGFSYEQYF	TGTGCCAGCTCACCCGCGGGGGGCTTCTCCTACGAGCAGTACTTC
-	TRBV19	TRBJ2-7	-	CASSTDTHTKLHYEQYF	TGTGCCAGTAGTACAGACACCCACACGAAACTACACTACGAGCAGTACTTC
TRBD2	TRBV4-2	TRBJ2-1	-	CASSLKSGGRDYEQFF	TGTGCCAGCAGCCTCAAAAGCGGGGGGCGCGACTATGAGCAGTTCTTC
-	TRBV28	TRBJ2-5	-	CASSFTVQETQYF	TGTGCCAGCAGTTTTACGGTTCAAGAGACCCAGTACTTC
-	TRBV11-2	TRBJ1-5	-	CASSLDNVGGRGNQPQHF	TGTGCCAGCAGCTTAGATAATGTGGGGGGGCGCGGCAATCAGCCCCAGCATTTT
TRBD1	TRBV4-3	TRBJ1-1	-	CASSQGQGPGTEAFF	TGCGCCAGCAGCCAAGGACAGGGTCCGGGCACTGAAGCTTTCTTT
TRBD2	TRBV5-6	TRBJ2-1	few	CASSLSLAGDRFF	TGTGCCAGCAGCTTGTCACTAGCGGGAGACCGCTTCTTC
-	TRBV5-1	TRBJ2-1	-	CASSPWDTAGTEQFF	TGCGCCAGCAGCCCTTGGGACACGGCCGGTACTGAGCAGTTCTTC
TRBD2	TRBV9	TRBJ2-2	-	CASSVGGDGGSVTGELFF	TGTGCCAGCAGCGTAGGCGGGGACGGCGGGAGCGTCACCGGGGAGCTGTTTTTT
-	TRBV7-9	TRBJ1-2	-	CASSFAGVYGYTF	TGTGCCAGCAGCTTCGCAGGGGTGTATGGCTACACCTTC
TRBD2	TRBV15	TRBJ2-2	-	CATSSAPTSMARLGELFF	TGTGCCACCAGCAGCGCTCCGACTAGCATGGCCCGTTTAGGGGAGCTGTTTTTT
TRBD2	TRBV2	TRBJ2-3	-	CASSKGTSLTDTQYF	TGTGCCAGCAGTAAGGGGACTAGTTTAACAGATACGCAGTATTTT
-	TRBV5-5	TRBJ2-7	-	CASEANSYEQYF	TGTGCCAGCGAGGCGAACTCCTACGAGCAGTACTTC
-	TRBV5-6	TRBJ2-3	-	CASSLRPGTEQYF	TGTGCCAGCAGCTTGCGGCCCGGGACTGAGCAGTATTTT
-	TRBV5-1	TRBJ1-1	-	CASSQDRPEETFF	TGCGCCAGCAGCCAGGACAGACCAGAAGAGACTTTCTTT
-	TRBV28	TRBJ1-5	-	CASSVGRQAINQPQHF	TGTGCCAGCAGTGTTGGGAGACAGGCGATAAATCAGCCCCAGCATTTT
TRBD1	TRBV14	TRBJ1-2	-	CASSQGQGNQDMGYTF	TGTGCCAGCAGCCAGGGACAGGGTAATCAGGATATGGGCTACACCTTC
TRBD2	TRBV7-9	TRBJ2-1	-	CASSLIGGASGLNEQFF	TGTGCCAGCAGCTTAATCGGTGGGGCTAGCGGCCTCAATGAGCAGTTCTTC
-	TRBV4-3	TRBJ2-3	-	CASSQDALQGTQYF	TGCGCCAGCAGCCAAGACGCTCTTCAGGGTACGCAGTATTTT